The 29 T cell receptor beta chains below all came from one sample that was sequenced in a study of human T cells and chemical hapten exposure. A single record per CDR3 protein comes from TCRdb applying MiXCR to the RACE reads. The repertoire consists of tens of thousands of distinct CDR3 sequences, with 7.4% occurring once and the leading ten covering 9% to 10%. As for time point: healthy volunteer bleed at 2 weeks. RNA extraction used unfractionated whole blood as the source of total RNA. The sample consisted of whole blood. Source of these receptors: a human donor in good health. Some clones in this sample may be carry-over from other donors' samples.

The chain combines TRBV29-1 with TRBJ2-2, with D possibly TRBD1 on 5 matching bases. CDR3 length equals 13 residues. Trimming shortened V by 3 bases and J by 1 base, and 6 bases separated the two germline ends. The germline V gene has CDR1 SQVTM and CDR2 ANQGSEA. The CDR3 here is CSVDRGNTGELFF. Here the CDR3 DNA reads TGCAGCGTTGATAGGGGGAACACCGGGGAGCTGTTTTTT.

This chain uses TRBV6-2 or TRBV6-3 with TRBJ2-1; TRBD1 matches 7 bases. V was clipped by 5 bases and J by 8 bases; unmatched bases: 12. The CDR3 loop spans 15 amino acids. Looked up from germline, CDR1 is MNHEY and CDR2 is SVGEGT. The CDR3 loop reads CASSPDRVIGDEQFF. The DNA for the CDR3 is TGTGCCAGCAGTCCTGACAGGGTCATTGGGGATGAGCAGTTCTTC.

This clonotype was picked up a small number of times. The V gene is TRBV2, the J gene TRBJ2-3; 8 bases map to TRBD1. The junction had 7 bases not matched to a gene; V was cut back by 7 bases and J by 4 bases. This CDR3 has 14 amino acids. Germline CDR1 is SNHLY and CDR2 is FYNNEI. The CDR3 reads CASKLRTGPDTQYF. CDR3 nucleotide sequence: TGTGCCAGCAAGCTAAGGACAGGGCCAGATACGCAGTATTTT. The variable domain in full, completed from reference TRBV2 and TRBJ2-3, reads EPEVTQTPSHQVTQMGQEVILRCVPISNHLYFYWYRQILGQKVEFLVSFYNNEISEKSEIFDDQFSVERPDGSNFTLKIRSTKLEDSAMYFCASKLRTGPDTQYFGPGTRLTVL.

The table lists this clonotype with a few counts. The rearrangement uses TRBV14 and TRBJ1-2; 8 nucleotides line up with TRBD1. The CDR3 is made up of 16 amino acids. The V gene end was trimmed by 6 bases and the J gene end by 6 bases; junction bases not matched to a gene: 15. Germline assignment: CDR1 SGHDN and CDR2 FVKESK. CDR3 region: CASRLTGTGGPDGYTF. CDR3 coding DNA: TGTGCCAGCAGACTAACCGGGACAGGCGGGCCTGATGGCTACACCTTC.

This rearrangement joins TRBV28 to TRBJ1-2; D may be TRBD1 (5 bases). Trimming cost V 2 bases and J 8 bases, with 24 bases left between them. CDR3 length equals 17 residues. CDR1 is MDHEN and CDR2 is SYDVKM in the germline V gene. CDR3 residues: CASSLELGATRFVGYTF. The DNA for the CDR3 is TGTGCCAGCAGTTTAGAGCTTGGGGCGACGAGGTTCGTAGGCTACACCTTC.

This clonotype was seen many times. The V gene is TRBV6-2 or TRBV6-3, the J gene TRBJ1-2, with D perhaps TRBD1 (6 bases). With 0 bases removed from V and 6 bases from J, the gap between germline ends came to 17 bases. From germline, CDR1 is MNHEY and CDR2 SVGEGT. CDR3 length equals 16 residues. The chain's CDR3 is CASSYSPDTDRNGYTF. The DNA for the CDR3 is TGTGCCAGCAGTTACTCCCCCGACACCGACAGGAATGGCTACACCTTC.

At least ten counts were recorded for this clonotype. The chain carries TRBV7-6 and TRBJ2-1; TRBD1 aligns across 11 bases. Germline loops: CDR1 SGHVS, CDR2 FNYEAQ. The junction had 7 bases not matched to a gene; V was cut back by 5 bases and J by 7 bases. This CDR3 is built from 15 residues. The CDR3 loop reads CASSLGTGGLNEQFF. Here the CDR3 DNA reads TGTGCCAGCAGCCTGGGGACAGGGGGATTGAATGAGCAGTTCTTC.

This clonotype was seen repeatedly, ten times or more. The CDR3 DNA reads as TGTGCCAGCAGTCCACCTGCGGGGGGGGATAATGAGCAGTTCTTC. It codes for CASSPPAGGDNEQFF. The chain recombines TRBV6-5 with TRBJ2-1; 9 nucleotides match TRBD2. CDR1 and CDR2 from the germline V gene are MNHEY and SVGAGI. The J segment lost 7 bases and the V segment lost 5 bases, leaving 9 bases of the junction unmatched. This CDR3 spans 15 amino acids.

In its sample, this clonotype was seen a few times. The chain is built from TRBV4-3 and TRBJ2-1; 11 bases fit TRBD2. Germline V gene data show CDR1 as LGHNA and CDR2 as YSLEER. There are 16 residues in the CDR3. Unmatched junction bases numbered 6, after V lost 4 bases and J lost 4 bases. The chain's CDR3 is CASSRQTSGNYNEQFF. CDR3 nucleotide sequence: TGCGCCAGCAGCCGCCAGACTAGCGGGAATTACAATGAGCAGTTCTTC.

The chain employs TRBV20-1 and TRBJ1-1; D is uncertain. The CDR3 is 13 amino acids. Deletions cut 0 bases from V and 1 base from J, with 6 bases between. Germline values: CDR1 DFQATT, CDR2 SNEGSKA (reference sequence). The CDR3 nucleotides are TGCAGTGCTAGAGATTACTGGAACACTGAAGCTTTCTTT. Translation: CSARDYWNTEAFF.

This clonotype was observed many times. The junction differs from germline at one of its ends, possibly a read error. This chain links TRBV6-1 with TRBJ1-1; D is unresolved. Germline V gives CDR1 MNHNS, CDR2 SASEGT. CDR3 length: 13 amino acids. The CDR3 region is CASNEQMNTEAFF. The CDR3, as DNA: TGTGCCAGCAATGAACAGATGAACACTGAAGCTTTCTTT.

The chain links TRBV3-1 to TRBJ2-1; perhaps TRBD1 as D (6 bases). The V and J ends lost 2 bases and 5 bases respectively, with 31 bases between them. This CDR3 contains 21 residues. CDR1 and CDR2 (germline): LGHDT, YNNKEL (reference sequence). CDR3 sequence (DNA): TGTGCCAGCAGCCAATCAAACCCAAAAGGGGGACGGGACCGCTACAACAATGAGCAGTTCTTC. It is translated as CASSQSNPKGGRDRYNNEQFF.

Ten or more counts support this clonotype. The chain joins TRBV6-5 to TRBJ1-3, with TRBD1 as a possible D gene (6 bases). V shed 2 bases and J shed 0 bases, with 23 bases lying between them. CDR1 and CDR2 from the germline V gene are MNHEY and SVGAGI. The CDR3 totals 20 residues. CDR3 region: CASSYRTPRQVPFSGNTIYF. CDR3 nucleotide sequence: TGTGCCAGCAGTTACCGGACACCGCGACAGGTCCCTTTCTCTGGAAACACCATATATTTT.

The gene calls are TRBV7-2 and TRBJ1-1; 8 bases match TRBD1. This CDR3 region has 15 residues. The germline V gene encodes CDR1 SGHTA and CDR2 FQGNSA. Trimming at V came to 4 bases and at J to 0 bases, leaving 4 bases not matched to a gene. The CDR3 spells CASSSRDRMNTEAFF. CDR3 nucleotides: TGTGCCAGCAGCTCCCGGGACAGGATGAACACTGAAGCTTTCTTT. Together with reference TRBV7-2 and TRBJ1-1, the CDR3 gives the full variable domain: GAGVSQSPSNKVTEKGKDVELRCDPISGHTALYWYRQSLGQGLEFLIYFQGNSAPDKSGLPSDRFSAERTGGSVSTLTIQRTQQEDSAVYLCASSSRDRMNTEAFFGQGTRLTVV.

A word on this clonotype: The junction departs from the called germline gene at one end, perhaps through a read error. The chain has TRBV18 and TRBJ1-5; 7 nucleotides agree with TRBD1. The CDR3 sequence is 13 residues long. Germline CDR1 is KGHSH and CDR2 is LQKENI. Written as DNA, the CDR3 is TGTACCAGCTCACCAGGGGGGTTACAGCCCCAGCATTTT. Its protein is CTSSPGGLQPQHF.

V gene TRBV2 combines with J gene TRBJ1-5; D gene ambiguous. This CDR3 comprises 15 residues. Germline CDR1 and CDR2: SNHLY and FYNNEI. V lost 4 bases and J lost 0, with 10 bases in between. CDR3 sequence (DNA): TGTGCCAGCAGTGTATTCCGCAATAGCAATCAGCCCCAGCATTTT. This sequence encodes CASSVFRNSNQPQHF.

This clonotype was seen repeatedly, ten times or more. The gene calls are TRBV6-1 and TRBJ2-1, with TRBD2 matching over 7 bases. Germline V lookup: CDR1 MNHNS, CDR2 SASEGT. The CDR3 length is 15 residues. V gave up 1 base and J gave up 1 base; unmatched junction bases: 1. CDR3 residues: CASSEEAGSYNEQFF. CDR3 coding DNA: TGTGCCAGCAGTGAAGAAGCGGGGTCCTACAATGAGCAGTTCTTC.

This clonotype was seen at least ten times. The V call is TRBV15, the J call TRBJ1-3, with a possible D match to TRBD1 (5 bases). The V end was cut by 5 bases, the J end by 4 bases, with 18 bases between. The length of the CDR3 is 16 residues. The V gene's germline CDR1 is LNHNV and CDR2 YYDKDF (reference sequence). CDR3 bases: TGTGCCACCAGCTTATCCACCGGGACGGCAGGAAACACCATATATTTT. It specifies CATSLSTGTAGNTIYF.

As DNA, the CDR3 is TGTGCCAGCTCACCGAGTGGCGCAGGGGGCTCACCCCTCCACTTT. Residues: CASSPSGAGGSPLHF. This sequence joins TRBV18 and TRBJ1-6; 8 positions match TRBD1. The CDR3 loop spans 15 amino acids. Looked up from germline, CDR1 is KGHSH and CDR2 is LQKENI. J was trimmed by 10 bases and V by 3 bases; bases with no gene match: 8. Using reference TRBV18 and TRBJ1-6 for the parts outside the CDR3, the full variable domain is NAGVMQNPRHLVRRRGQEARLRCSPMKGHSHVYWYRQLPEEGLKFMVYLQKENIIDESGMPKERFSAEFPKEGPSILRIQQVVRGDSAAYFCASSPSGAGGSPLHFGNGTRLTVT.

The V and J genes are TRBV27 and TRBJ1-1; weak D call: TRBD1 (6 bases). Trimming took 6 bases from V and 6 from J, leaving 17 bases between them. The CDR3 consists of 14 residues. Germline values: CDR1 MNHEY, CDR2 SMNVEV (reference sequence). CDR3 region: CASSPGAKCAEAFF. The CDR3 nucleotides are TGTGCCAGCAGCCCAGGGGCTAAATGCGCTGAAGCTTTCTTT.

Details on this clonotype: Germline is not matched at one junction end, which may reflect a read error. The V gene is TRBV28, the J gene TRBJ1-2; TRBD1 agrees at 9 bases. CDR1 is MDHEN, CDR2 SYDVKM, per germline. This CDR3 is built from 15 residues. CDR3 coding DNA: TGTGCCAGCAGTCCAATACAGGGGGCTGGCTATGGCGACACCTTC. Its protein product is CASSPIQGAGYGDTF.

This clonotype has only a few counts. The J gene is TRBJ2-7, the V gene TRBV10-3; tentatively, D is TRBD1 (6 bases). V was cut by 4 bases and J by 1 base, with 14 bases left in between. The germline gives CDR1 ENHRY, CDR2 SYGVKD. The CDR3 is 15 amino acids. CDR3 amino acids: CAISGAPTGSYEQYF. The DNA of the CDR3 is TGTGCCATCAGTGGGGCCCCGACAGGATCCTACGAGCAGTACTTC.

This clonotype was counted ten times or more. The CDR3 protein is CASSLGGPGTDTQYF. The CDR3 coding sequence is TGTGCCAGCAGCTTAGGAGGGCCGGGCACAGATACGCAGTATTTT. This chain joins TRBV7-9 and TRBJ2-3; weak D call: TRBD2 (5 bases). This CDR3 region has 15 residues. Germline V lookup: CDR1 SEHNR, CDR2 FQNEAQ (reference sequence). V gave up 1 base and J gave up 1 base, with 9 bases separating them. The complete variable domain, with remaining parts taken from reference TRBV7-9 and TRBJ2-3, reads DTGVSQNPRHKITKRGQNVTFRCDPISEHNRLYWYRQTLGQGPEFLTYFQNEAQLEKSRLLSDRFSAERPKGSFSTLEIQRTEQGDSAMYLCASSLGGPGTDTQYFGPGTRLTVL.

This chain connects TRBV20-1 to TRBJ2-7; D unclear. V lost 4 bases, J lost 0 bases, and 13 bases lay in between. Looked up from germline, CDR1 is DFQATT and CDR2 is SNEGSKA (reference sequence). The CDR3 has 14 amino acids. As DNA, the CDR3 is TGCAGTGCTATTACCCTAGGCAGCTCCTACGAGCAGTACTTC. Its protein is CSAITLGSSYEQYF.

This clonotype has a count of ten or more. The chain joins TRBV28 to TRBJ1-6; D is perhaps TRBD1 (5 bases). Trimming shortened V by 3 bases and J by 11 bases, and 11 bases separated the two germline ends. The CDR3 sequence is 13 residues long. CDR1 is MDHEN, CDR2 SYDVKM, per germline. The CDR3 is CASSLQGRTPLHF. As DNA, the CDR3 is TGTGCCAGCAGTTTGCAGGGAAGGACACCCCTCCACTTT.

This clonotype was picked up one time. With a much larger clone just one base away, this may be a read error. The rearrangement links TRBV6-1 to TRBJ1-1; D unresolved. Trimming removed 6 bases from V and 4 bases from J, with 12 bases in between. CDR3 length: 13 amino acids. Per germline, CDR1 MNHNS and CDR2 SASEGT. In DNA, the CDR3 is TGTGCCAGCAGCCCAAGTAGTGGCACTGAAGCTTTCTTT. Amino acids: CASSPSSGTEAFF.

This clonotype was counted only a few times. The chain combines TRBV28 with TRBJ2-3; 9 bases line up with TRBD1. This CDR3 region has 15 residues. V lost 7 bases to trimming and J lost 2 bases; unmatched junction nucleotides: 7. The germline V gene encodes CDR1 MDHEN and CDR2 SYDVKM. The chain's CDR3 is CASTPGTGHTDTQYF. The CDR3 DNA is TGTGCCAGCACTCCCGGGACAGGGCACACAGATACGCAGTATTTT. Drawing the rest from reference TRBV28 and TRBJ2-3, the complete variable domain is DVKVTQSSRYLVKRTGEKVFLECVQDMDHENMFWYRQDPGLGLRLIYFSYDVKMKEKGDIPEGYSVSREKKERFSLILESASTNQTSMYLCASTPGTGHTDTQYFGPGTRLTVL.

This clonotype was counted a few times. The chain employs TRBV6-6 and TRBJ1-6; D might be TRBD1 (5 bases). The CDR3 sequence is 13 residues long. Germline V gives CDR1 MNHNY, CDR2 SVGAGI (reference sequence). V was trimmed by 2 bases and J by 8 bases, leaving 7 bases between them. The CDR3 nucleotides read TGTGCCAGCAGTTACCCAGGGCATTCACCCCTCCACTTT. It is translated as CASSYPGHSPLHF.

J is TRBJ2-7 and V is TRBV7-9; no definite D call. The CDR3 sequence is 13 residues long. The germline V and J ends were trimmed by 4 bases and 3 bases, with 10 bases remaining between them. Germline CDR1 reads SEHNR; CDR2 reads FQNEAQ (reference sequence). The CDR3 is CASSSGRYYEQYF. DNA for the CDR3: TGTGCCAGCAGCTCCGGACGCTACTACGAGCAGTACTTC.